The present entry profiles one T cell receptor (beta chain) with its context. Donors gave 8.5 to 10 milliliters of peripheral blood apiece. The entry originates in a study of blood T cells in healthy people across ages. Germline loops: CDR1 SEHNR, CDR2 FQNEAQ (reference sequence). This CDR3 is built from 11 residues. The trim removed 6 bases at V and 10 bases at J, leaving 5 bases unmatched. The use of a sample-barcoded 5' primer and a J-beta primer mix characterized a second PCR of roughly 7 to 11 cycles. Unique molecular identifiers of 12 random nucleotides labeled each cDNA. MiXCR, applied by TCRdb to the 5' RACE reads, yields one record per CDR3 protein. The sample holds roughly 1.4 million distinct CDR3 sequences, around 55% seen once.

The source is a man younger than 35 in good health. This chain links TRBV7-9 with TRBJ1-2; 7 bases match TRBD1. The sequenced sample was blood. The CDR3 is CASSRTGPYTF. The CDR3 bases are TGTGCCAGCAGTCGGACAGGACCCTACACCTTC.